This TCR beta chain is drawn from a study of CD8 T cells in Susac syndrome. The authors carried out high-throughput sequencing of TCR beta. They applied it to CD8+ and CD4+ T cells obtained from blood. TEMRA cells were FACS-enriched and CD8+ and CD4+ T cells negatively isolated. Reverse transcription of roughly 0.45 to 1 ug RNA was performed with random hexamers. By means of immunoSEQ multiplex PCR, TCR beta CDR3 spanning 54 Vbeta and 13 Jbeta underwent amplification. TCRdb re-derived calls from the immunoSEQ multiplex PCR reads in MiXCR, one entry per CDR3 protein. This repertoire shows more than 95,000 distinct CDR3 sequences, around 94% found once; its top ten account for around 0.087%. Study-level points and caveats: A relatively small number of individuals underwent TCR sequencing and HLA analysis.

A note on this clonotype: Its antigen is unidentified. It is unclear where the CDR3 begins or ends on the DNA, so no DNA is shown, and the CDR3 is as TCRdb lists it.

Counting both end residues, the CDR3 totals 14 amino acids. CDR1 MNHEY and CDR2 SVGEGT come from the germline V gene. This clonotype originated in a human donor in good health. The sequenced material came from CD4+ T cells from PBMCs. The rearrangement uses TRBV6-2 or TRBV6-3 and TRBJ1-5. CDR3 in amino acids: CASSSSVTNQPQHF.